One sample yielded the 3 T cell receptor beta chains listed below, sequenced in a study of vaccination and CD4 T cells after COVID-19. Treatment in this sample: approximately 9-day PBMC culture with coronavirus spike peptide pools or control peptides (ViraFEST assay). No antigen is known for these receptors. An Oncomine TCR Beta short-read assay was used to sequence the DNA from cultured CD4+ T cells. In TCRdb, the PCR reads were re-called with MiXCR into one record per CDR3 protein. Of tens of thousands of distinct CDR3 sequences in the sample, roughly 50% were seen once. The source material was CD4+ T cells from blood, cultured in vitro. These receptors all come from a human donor who had recovered from COVID-19.

The chain uses TRBV7-8 and TRBJ2-7, with 10 nucleotides matching TRBD2. Losses at the gene ends were 8 bases for V and 4 bases for J; bases not matched to a gene: 8. Germline V gene data show CDR1 as SGHVS and CDR2 as FQNEAQ. The CDR3 consists of 14 residues. The CDR3 region has the DNA TGTGCCAGCCGAAAGCGGGAGGGCCGTTACGAGCAGTACTTC. This codes for CASRKREGRYEQYF.

V is TRBV6-2 or TRBV6-3 and J is TRBJ2-7; 11 bases align to TRBD2. From germline, CDR1 is MNHEY and CDR2 SVGEGT. The CDR3 is 14 amino acids. Trimming at V came to 7 bases and at J to 7 bases, leaving 9 bases not matched to a gene. In DNA, the CDR3 is TGTGCCAGCAACCTACTAGCGGGAGTGGGAGAGCAGTACTTC. Translating it yields CASNLLAGVGEQYF.

Here the CDR3 DNA reads TGTGCCAGCAGTTTTAGGGGTCGGAACACTGAAGCTTTCTTT. It is translated as CASSFRGRNTEAFF. J is TRBJ1-1 and V is TRBV27; D perhaps matches TRBD1 (5 bases). The germline CDR1 and CDR2 sequences are MNHEY and SMNVEV (reference sequence). V gave up 3 bases and J gave up 1 base, with 9 bases separating them. This CDR3 comprises 14 residues.